Below, 9 T cell receptor beta chains from the same sample are listed, as sequenced in a study of cytomegalovirus exposure and HLA in healthy donors. 60 Vbeta and 13 Jbeta primers were used in PCR. Assay used: immunoSEQ multiplex PCR; TCRdb lists only in-frame clones, some missing. The top ten clones hold about 2.5% of a sample with about 98,000 clones, under 70% of them seen once. The specimen was PBMCs. The receptor source for this set is a man aged 45-65 years in good health and CMV-seronegative.

The V gene is TRBV28, the J gene TRBJ2-3, with D possibly TRBD1 on 5 matching bases. V was cut by 5 bases and J by 5 bases, with 11 bases left in between. The V gene's germline CDR1 is MDHEN and CDR2 SYDVKM. The CDR3 extends over 13 amino acids. CDR3 nucleotides: TGTGCCAGCAGTATCCAAGGGGTAGATACGCAGTATTTT. Its protein is CASSIQGVDTQYF.

This clone has more than one count but fewer than ten. The V and J genes are TRBV11-2 and TRBJ1-1, with D unresolved. V gave up 3 bases and J gave up 9 bases, with 14 bases separating them. CDR3 size: 13 residues. Germline V lookup: CDR1 SGHAT, CDR2 FQNNGV. The chain's CDR3 is CASSFGIDGQAFF. CDR3 sequence (DNA): TGTGCCAGCAGCTTCGGGATAGACGGACAAGCTTTCTTT.

The sample holds a few counts of this clone. The gene calls are TRBV28 and TRBJ2-7, with 9 bases lining up with TRBD1. The germline gives CDR1 MDHEN, CDR2 SYDVKM. Trimming removed 6 bases from V and 3 bases from J; junction bases left unmatched: 15. This CDR3 contains 17 residues. Here the CDR3 reads CASSGTGLFPGSYEQYF. The DNA for the CDR3 is TGTGCCAGCAGCGGGACAGGGCTCTTCCCGGGCAGCTACGAGCAGTACTTC.

The chain combines TRBV11-3 with TRBJ2-1, with TRBD1 matching 7 bases. CDR3 length: 15 residues. V lost 1 base and J lost 3; bases outside the gene matches: 3. Germline-derived CDR1 and CDR2 are SGHNT and YENEEA. The CDR3 loop is CASSLGTGVYNEQFF. The CDR3 DNA sequence: TGTGCCAGCAGCTTAGGGACAGGTGTCTACAATGAGCAGTTCTTC.

The rearrangement links TRBV18 to TRBJ2-7; 7 bases are a match to TRBD1. The germline V gene has CDR1 KGHSH and CDR2 LQKENI. There are 12 residues in the CDR3. Trimming cost V 4 bases and J 5 bases; bases outside gene matches: 2. The chain's CDR3 is CASSQGANEQYF. The CDR3 bases are TGTGCCAGCTCACAGGGGGCCAACGAGCAGTACTTC.

The chain recombines TRBV7-2 with TRBJ2-7; 9 bases map to TRBD1. J was trimmed by 4 bases and V by 5 bases; bases with no gene match: 15. This CDR3 comprises 17 residues. Germline CDR1 and CDR2: SGHTA and FQGNSA. The CDR3 DNA follows: TGTGCCAGCAGCGAGTTGTTTGGGGGGACAGGGAGGTACGAGCAGTACTTC. Its translation is CASSELFGGTGRYEQYF.

This clone was counted only a few times. V is TRBV14 and J is TRBJ2-3, with TRBD2 matching 10 bases. The CDR3 extends over 17 amino acids. Germline-derived CDR1 and CDR2 are SGHDN and FVKESK. V shed 2 bases, J shed 6 bases, and the junction held 11 bases outside the gene matches. DNA for the CDR3: TGTGCCAGCAGCCAACTTAGCGGGAGGTCCGCCGGGGATACGCAGTATTTT. Its translation: CASSQLSGRSAGDTQYF.

In its sample, this clone was seen a few times. This chain's CDR3 is CSVEAWTGGNEQFF. CDR3 bases: TGCAGCGTTGAAGCCTGGACAGGGGGCAATGAGCAGTTCTTC. The chain uses TRBV29-1 and TRBJ2-1; TRBD1 aligns across 10 bases. Trimming removed 1 base from V and 6 bases from J; junction bases left unmatched: 3. From germline, CDR1 is SQVTM and CDR2 ANQGSEA. This CDR3 comprises 14 residues.

The rearrangement joins TRBV7-2 to TRBJ2-1; TRBD2 matches 12 bases. CDR1 is SGHTA, CDR2 FQGNSA, per germline. Trimming cost V 5 bases and J 1 base; bases outside gene matches: 3. This CDR3 region has 16 residues. CDR3 loop: CASSELAGGSYNEQFF. In nucleotides, the CDR3 is TGTGCCAGCAGCGAACTAGCGGGGGGTTCCTACAATGAGCAGTTCTTC.